The 2 T cell receptor beta chains given below trace back to one sample, sequenced in a study of blood T cell repertoires in COVID-19. Sequencing used immunoSEQ multiplex PCR; TCRdb keeps in-frame clones, though not all of them. The data contain fewer than 600,000 clones, roughly nine tenths of them seen just once; the ten biggest clones take up 0.8% to 0.9%. Input material: peripheral blood. These receptors were taken from a man younger than 30 with COVID-19, enrolled during active disease.

V is TRBV4-2 and J is TRBJ1-2, with a possible D match to TRBD1 (6 bases). Germline CDR1 is LGHNA and CDR2 is YNFKEQ. The V and J ends lost 0 bases and 0 bases respectively, with 17 bases between them. CDR3 length: 18 amino acids. The chain's CDR3 is CASSQELRTVNSNYGYTF. The CDR3 region has the DNA TGTGCCAGCAGCCAAGAATTGCGGACAGTAAATTCTAACTATGGCTACACCTTC.

This rearrangement joins TRBV24-1 to TRBJ1-4; D is undetermined. The germline V and J ends were trimmed by 3 bases and 5 bases, with 6 bases remaining between them. The CDR3 spans 13 residues. The V gene's germline CDR1 is KGHDR and CDR2 SFDVKD. The CDR3 loop reads CATSDAGNEKLFF. CDR3 nucleotide sequence: TGTGCCACCAGTGATGCAGGAAATGAAAAACTGTTTTTT.